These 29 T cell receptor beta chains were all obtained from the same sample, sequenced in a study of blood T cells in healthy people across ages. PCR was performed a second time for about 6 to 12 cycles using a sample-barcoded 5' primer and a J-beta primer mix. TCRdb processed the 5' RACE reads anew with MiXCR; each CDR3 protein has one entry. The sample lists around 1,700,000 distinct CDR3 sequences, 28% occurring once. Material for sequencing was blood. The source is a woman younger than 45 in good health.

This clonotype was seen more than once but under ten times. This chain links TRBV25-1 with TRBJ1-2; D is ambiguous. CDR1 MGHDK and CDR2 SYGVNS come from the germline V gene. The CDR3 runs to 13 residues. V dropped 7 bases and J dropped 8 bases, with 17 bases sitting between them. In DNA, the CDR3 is TGTGCCAGCACGGGAAGTGGGGTGGGCGGCTACACCTTC. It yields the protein CASTGSGVGGYTF.

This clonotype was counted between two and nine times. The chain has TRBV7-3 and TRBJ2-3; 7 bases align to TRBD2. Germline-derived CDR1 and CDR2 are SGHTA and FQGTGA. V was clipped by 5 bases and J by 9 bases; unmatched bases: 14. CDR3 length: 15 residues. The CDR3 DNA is TGTGCCAGCAGCCCTTTGGGGGGGGAGCCAAGGACGCAGTATTTT. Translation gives CASSPLGGEPRTQYF.

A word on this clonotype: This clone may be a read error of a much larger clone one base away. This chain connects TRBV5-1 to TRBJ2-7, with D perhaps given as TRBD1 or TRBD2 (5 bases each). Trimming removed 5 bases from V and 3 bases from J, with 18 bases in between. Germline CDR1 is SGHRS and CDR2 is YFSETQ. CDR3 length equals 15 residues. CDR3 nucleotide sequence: TGCGCCAGCAGTTTCACAGACGGGGCCCTCTACGAGCAGTACTTC. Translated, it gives CASSFTDGALYEQYF.

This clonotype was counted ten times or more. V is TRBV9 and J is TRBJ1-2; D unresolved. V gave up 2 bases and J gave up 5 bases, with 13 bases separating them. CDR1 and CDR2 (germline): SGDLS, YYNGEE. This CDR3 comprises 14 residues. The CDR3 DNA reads TGTGCCAGCAGCGTGGGCCAATTGGGTTATGGCTACACCTTC. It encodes CASSVGQLGYGYTF.

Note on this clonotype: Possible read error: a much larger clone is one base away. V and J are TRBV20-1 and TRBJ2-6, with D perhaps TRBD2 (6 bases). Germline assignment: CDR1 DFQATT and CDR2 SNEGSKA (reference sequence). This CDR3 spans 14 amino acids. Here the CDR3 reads CSARDRGDSHVLAF. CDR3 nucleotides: TGCAGTGCTAGAGATCGCGGGGACTCCCACGTCCTGGCTTTC.

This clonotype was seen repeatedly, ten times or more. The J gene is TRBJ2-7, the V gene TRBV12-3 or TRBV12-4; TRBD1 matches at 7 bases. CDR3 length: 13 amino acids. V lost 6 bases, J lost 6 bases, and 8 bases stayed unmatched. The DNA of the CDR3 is TGTGCCAGCAGACCCAGACAGGGCCGCGAGCAGTACTTC. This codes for CASRPRQGREQYF.

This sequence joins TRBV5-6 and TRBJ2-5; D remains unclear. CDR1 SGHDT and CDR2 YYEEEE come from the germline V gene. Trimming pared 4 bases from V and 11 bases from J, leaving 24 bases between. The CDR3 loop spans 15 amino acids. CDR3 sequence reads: CASSIWALPWGVQYF. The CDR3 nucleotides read TGTGCCAGCAGCATTTGGGCACTTCCCTGGGGTGTGCAGTACTTC.

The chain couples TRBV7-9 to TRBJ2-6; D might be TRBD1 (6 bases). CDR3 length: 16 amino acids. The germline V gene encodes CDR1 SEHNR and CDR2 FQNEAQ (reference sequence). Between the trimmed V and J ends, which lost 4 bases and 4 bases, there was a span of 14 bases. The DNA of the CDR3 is TGTGCCAGCAGCTCTGGGACATTCCTGGGGGCCAACGTCCTGACTTTC. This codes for CASSSGTFLGANVLTF.

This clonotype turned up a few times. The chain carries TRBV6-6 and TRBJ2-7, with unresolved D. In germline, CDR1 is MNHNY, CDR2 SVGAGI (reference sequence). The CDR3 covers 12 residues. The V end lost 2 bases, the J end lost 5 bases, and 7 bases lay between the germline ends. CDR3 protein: CASSYKSNEQYF. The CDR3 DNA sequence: TGTGCCAGCAGTTACAAGAGCAACGAGCAGTACTTC.

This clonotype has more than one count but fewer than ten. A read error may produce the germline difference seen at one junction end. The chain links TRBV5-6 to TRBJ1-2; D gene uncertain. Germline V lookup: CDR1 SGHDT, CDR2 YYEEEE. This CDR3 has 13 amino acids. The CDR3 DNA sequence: TGTGCCGGCAGCTTGTTAGTTGCGGGTGGCTACACCTTC. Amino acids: CAGSLLVAGGYTF.

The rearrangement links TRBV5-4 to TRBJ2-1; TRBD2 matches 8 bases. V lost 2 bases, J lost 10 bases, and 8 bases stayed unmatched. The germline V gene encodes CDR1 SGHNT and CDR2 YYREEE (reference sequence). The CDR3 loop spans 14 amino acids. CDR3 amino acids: CASSFPGGLREQFF. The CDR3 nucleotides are TGTGCCAGCAGCTTCCCGGGGGGGCTTCGAGAGCAGTTCTTC.

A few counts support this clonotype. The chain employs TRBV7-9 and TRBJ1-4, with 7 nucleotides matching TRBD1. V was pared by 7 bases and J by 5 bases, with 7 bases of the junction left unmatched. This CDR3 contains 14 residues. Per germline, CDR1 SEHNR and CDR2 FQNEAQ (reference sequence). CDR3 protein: CASTPRGGNEKLFF. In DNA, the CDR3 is TGTGCCAGCACCCCTAGAGGGGGCAATGAAAAACTGTTTTTT.

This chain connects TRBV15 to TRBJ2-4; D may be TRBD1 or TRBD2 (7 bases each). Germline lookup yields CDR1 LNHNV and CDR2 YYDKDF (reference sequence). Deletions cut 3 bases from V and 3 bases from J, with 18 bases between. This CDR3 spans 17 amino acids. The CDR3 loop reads CATSSPLTGRGKNIQYF. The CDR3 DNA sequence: TGTGCCACCAGCAGCCCTTTGACAGGGAGGGGCAAAAACATTCAGTACTTC.

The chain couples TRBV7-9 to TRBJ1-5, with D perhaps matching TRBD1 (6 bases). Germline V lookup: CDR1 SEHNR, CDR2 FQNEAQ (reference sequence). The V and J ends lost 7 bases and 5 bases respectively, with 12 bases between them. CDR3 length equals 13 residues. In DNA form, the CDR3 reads TGTGCCAGCACCACAGGGCTTTATCAGCCCCAGCATTTT. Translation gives CASTTGLYQPQHF.

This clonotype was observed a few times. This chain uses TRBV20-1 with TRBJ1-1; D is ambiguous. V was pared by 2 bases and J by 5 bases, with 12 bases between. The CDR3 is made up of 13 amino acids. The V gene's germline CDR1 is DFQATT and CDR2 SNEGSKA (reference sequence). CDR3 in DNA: TGCAGTGCTAGATTGAGGAGAGGGACTGAAGCTTTCTTT. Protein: CSARLRRGTEAFF.

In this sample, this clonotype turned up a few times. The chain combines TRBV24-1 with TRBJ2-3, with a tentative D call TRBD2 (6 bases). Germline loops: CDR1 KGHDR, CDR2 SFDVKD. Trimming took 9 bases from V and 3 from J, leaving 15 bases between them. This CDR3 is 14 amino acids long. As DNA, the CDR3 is TGTGCCACCGGACGGCGGGGTGAAACAGATACGCAGTATTTT. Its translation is CATGRRGETDTQYF.

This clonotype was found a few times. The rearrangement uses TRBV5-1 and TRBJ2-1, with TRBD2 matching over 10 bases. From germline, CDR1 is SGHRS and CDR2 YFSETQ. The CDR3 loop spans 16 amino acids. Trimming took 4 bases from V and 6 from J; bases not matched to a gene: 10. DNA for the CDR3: TGCGCCAGCAGCCGTTTAAGCGGGAGGGCCGCCAATGAGCAGTTCTTC. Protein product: CASSRLSGRAANEQFF.

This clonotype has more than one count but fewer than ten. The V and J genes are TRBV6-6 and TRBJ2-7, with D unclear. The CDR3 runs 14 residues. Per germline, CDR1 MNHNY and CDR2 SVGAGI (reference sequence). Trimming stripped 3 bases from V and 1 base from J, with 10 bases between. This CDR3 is CASSYGRLSYEQYF. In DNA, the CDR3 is TGTGCCAGCAGTTATGGGCGGTTGTCCTACGAGCAGTACTTC.

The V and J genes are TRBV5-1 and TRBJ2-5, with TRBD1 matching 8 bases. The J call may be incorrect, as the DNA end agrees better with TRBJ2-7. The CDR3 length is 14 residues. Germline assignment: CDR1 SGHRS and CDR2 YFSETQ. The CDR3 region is CASSGGQELDEQYF. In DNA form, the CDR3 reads TGCGCCAGCAGCGGGGGACAGGAGTTAGACGAGCAGTACTTC.

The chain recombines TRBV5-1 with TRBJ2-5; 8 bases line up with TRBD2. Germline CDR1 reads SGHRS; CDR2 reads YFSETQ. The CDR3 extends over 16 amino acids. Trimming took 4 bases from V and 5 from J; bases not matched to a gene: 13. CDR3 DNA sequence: TGCGCCAGCAGCCGGGGGCGGGGGGCCCCGCGGGAGACCCAGTACTTC. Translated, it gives CASSRGRGAPRETQYF. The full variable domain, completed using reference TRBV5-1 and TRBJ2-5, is KAGVTQTPRYLIKTRGQQVTLSCSPISGHRSVSWYQQTPGQGLQFLFEYFSETQRNKGNFPGRFSGRQFSNSRSEMNVSTLELGDSALYLCASSRGRGAPRETQYFGPGTRLLVL.

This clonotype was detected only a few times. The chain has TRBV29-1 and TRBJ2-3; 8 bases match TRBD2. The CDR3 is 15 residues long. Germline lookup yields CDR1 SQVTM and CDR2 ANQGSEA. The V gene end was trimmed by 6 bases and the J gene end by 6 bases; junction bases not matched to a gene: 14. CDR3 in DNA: TGCAGCGTCCCAGGGGCAGCGGGAGTTGTGGATACGCAGTATTTT. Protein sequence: CSVPGAAGVVDTQYF.

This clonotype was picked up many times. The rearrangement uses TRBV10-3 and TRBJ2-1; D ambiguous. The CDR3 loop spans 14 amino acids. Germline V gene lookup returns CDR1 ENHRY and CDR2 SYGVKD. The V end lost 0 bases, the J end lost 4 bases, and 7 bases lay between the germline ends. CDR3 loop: CAISESAVYNEQFF. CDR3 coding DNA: TGTGCCATCAGTGAGTCGGCAGTGTACAATGAGCAGTTCTTC.

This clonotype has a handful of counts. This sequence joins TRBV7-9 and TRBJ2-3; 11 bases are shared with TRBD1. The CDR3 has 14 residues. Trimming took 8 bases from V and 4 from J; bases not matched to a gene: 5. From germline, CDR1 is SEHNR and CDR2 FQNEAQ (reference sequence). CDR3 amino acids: CASGRTGGADTQYF. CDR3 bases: TGTGCCAGCGGCCGGACAGGGGGCGCAGATACGCAGTATTTT.

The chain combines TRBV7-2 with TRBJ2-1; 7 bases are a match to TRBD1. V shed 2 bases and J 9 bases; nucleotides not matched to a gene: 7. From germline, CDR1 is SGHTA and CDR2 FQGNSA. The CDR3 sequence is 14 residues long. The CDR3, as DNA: TGTGCCAGCAGCTTAAAACGTGCAGGGGGTGAGCAGTTCTTC. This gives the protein CASSLKRAGGEQFF.

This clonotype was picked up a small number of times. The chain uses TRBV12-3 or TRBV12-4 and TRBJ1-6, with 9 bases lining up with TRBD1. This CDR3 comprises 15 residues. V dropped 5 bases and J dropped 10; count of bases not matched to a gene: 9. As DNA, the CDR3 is TGTGCCAGCAGTGTCCCCGGGACAGGGTCATCACCCCTCCACTTT. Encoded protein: CASSVPGTGSSPLHF.

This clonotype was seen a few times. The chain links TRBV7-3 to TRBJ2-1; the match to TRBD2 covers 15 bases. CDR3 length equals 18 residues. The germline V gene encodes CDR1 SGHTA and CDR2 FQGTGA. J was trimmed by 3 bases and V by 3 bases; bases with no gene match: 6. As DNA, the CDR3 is TGTGCCAGCAGCTTCGGGACTAGCGGGAGGACTGTCTACAATGAGCAGTTCTTC. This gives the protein CASSFGTSGRTVYNEQFF.

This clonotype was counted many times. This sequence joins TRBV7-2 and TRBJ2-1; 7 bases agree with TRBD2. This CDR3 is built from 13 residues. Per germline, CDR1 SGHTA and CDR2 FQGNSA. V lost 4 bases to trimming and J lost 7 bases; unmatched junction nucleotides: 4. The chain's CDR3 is CASSSLRENEQFF. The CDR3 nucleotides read TGTGCCAGCAGCTCGTTGCGGGAGAATGAGCAGTTCTTC.

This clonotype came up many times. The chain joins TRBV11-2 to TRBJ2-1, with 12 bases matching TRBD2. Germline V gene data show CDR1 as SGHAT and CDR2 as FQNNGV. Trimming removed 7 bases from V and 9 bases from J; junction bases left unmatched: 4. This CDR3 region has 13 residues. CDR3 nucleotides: TGTGCCAGCACCTCTAGCGGGGGGGTTGAGCAGTTCTTC. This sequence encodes CASTSSGGVEQFF.

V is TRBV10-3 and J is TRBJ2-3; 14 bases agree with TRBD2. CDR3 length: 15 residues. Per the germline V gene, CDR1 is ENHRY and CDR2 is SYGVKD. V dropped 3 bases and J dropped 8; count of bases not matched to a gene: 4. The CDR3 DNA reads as TGTGCCATCAGTGAAGGGACTAGCGGGAGAGCTACGCAGTATTTT. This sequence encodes CAISEGTSGRATQYF.